This TCR beta chain came from a study of T cells after yellow fever vaccination. CDR1 LNHNV and CDR2 YYDKDF come from the germline V gene (reference sequence). Trimming removed 0 bases at V and 2 bases at J, with 7 bases between. The CDR3 runs to 14 residues. TCRdb redid the calling of the 5' RACE reads with MiXCR, one entry per CDR3 protein. The data hold 500,000 to 650,000 distinct CDR3 sequences, with 9% to 15% observed a single time. This clonotype was detected only a few times. The TCR originated in a man aged 30 to 45 who received the YFV17D yellow fever vaccine. The chain carries TRBV15 and TRBJ2-5; D remains unclear. Sequenced material: PBMCs, taken on the day of the yellow fever booster vaccination. In DNA, the CDR3 is TGTGCCACCAGCAGAGAACCAGCACAAGAGACCCAGTACTTC. Translated, it gives CATSREPAQETQYF.